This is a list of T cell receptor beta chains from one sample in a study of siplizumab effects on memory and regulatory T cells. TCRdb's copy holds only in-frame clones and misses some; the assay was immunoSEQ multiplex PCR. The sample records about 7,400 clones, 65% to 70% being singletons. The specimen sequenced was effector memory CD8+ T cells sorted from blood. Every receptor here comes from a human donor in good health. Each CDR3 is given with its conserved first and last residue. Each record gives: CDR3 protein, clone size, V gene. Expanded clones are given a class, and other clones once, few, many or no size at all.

CASSLMGSGGNEQFF	.	TRBV7-3
CASSIAGTGAGELFF	.	TRBV19
CASSGGARGEKLFF	.	TRBV9
CASSDSTGGTGELFF	.	TRBV6-4
CASSSGTANTEAFF	.	TRBV6-5
CASSFSGESTGELFF	.	TRBV27
CASSPHLGVVGNTIYF	.	TRBV9
CASSLPGESYEQYF	.	TRBV7-2
CASSTGSYEQYF	.	TRBV28
CASSDLGAGELFF	.	TRBV6-4
CASSHGTGLHTDTQYF	.	TRBV14
CSVKGIGAGGFSYEQYF	.	TRBV29-1
CASSPTPTYEQYF	.	TRBV6-1
CASSERGSRWAFF	.	TRBV2
CASSPGPGEGTEAFF	.	TRBV7-9
CASSESFTYTDTQYF	.	TRBV6-4
CASSRGQGREGYTF	few	TRBV28
CASSLGPTVNTEAFF	.	TRBV28
CASSAGTKETQYF	.	TRBV9
CASRGTASPYEQYF	.	TRBV27
CASSRSGGGVNEQFF	.	TRBV6-6
CASSLDGSGNTIYF	.	TRBV5-6
CASSVSGRAHSYNEQFF	medium-sized	TRBV9
CASSLQGTGNTIYF	once	TRBV5-6
CASSLHPSQETQYF	.	TRBV5-1
CASSEQVGREGDYTQYF	.	TRBV6-4
CSVIITEAFF	once	TRBV29-1
CASSYWAGKGF	.	TRBV6-5
CASSDSVGGGGSYNEQFF	medium-sized	TRBV6-4
CASSLSRGHIQPQHF	.	TRBV28
CASRDRENTEAFF	.	TRBV6-5
CASSIAGTFDEQFF	.	TRBV7-9
CASSQPPGETQYF	.	TRBV5-5
CASSFWGPGEQYF	.	TRBV5-1
CASSKVQSSYEQYF	.	TRBV21-1
CASNMPNSPSHEKLFF	.	TRBV2
CSVGQGADEQYF	.	TRBV29-1
CASSRQGVYEQYF	.	TRBV6-1
CASSSGESGELFF	.	TRBV6-1
CSVEEGDAGGFYNEQFF	.	TRBV29-1